This T cell receptor (beta chain) was sequenced during a study of Ad26.COV2.S vaccination and SARS-CoV-2 variants. Across the whole study: A COV1001 Ad26.COV2.S trial-arm participant provided the sample. Intramuscularly, Ad26.COV2.S was given either once or twice, 56 days apart. Study results and caveats: Vaccine recipients posted higher spike-specific TCR breadth than their placebo counterparts.

The V gene lost 8 bases and the J gene lost 1 base, with 14 bases spanning the gap. Germline CDR1 is SNHLY and CDR2 is FYNNEI. The CDR3 has 14 residues. The treatment is: roughly 19 received Ad26.COV2.S at low or high dose, single or two shots; about 5 received placebo; per-sample allocation not given. Samples came from day 63 after the first vaccine or placebo injection. The protocol was immunoSEQ multiplex PCR, while the TCRdb copy is restricted to in-frame clones and leaves out a portion. Among 400,000 to 500,000 clones, roughly 89% were seen once, and the ten largest hold about 2.5%. This clone was counted only a few times. Its antigen is currently unknown.

The sample was peripheral blood, taken in a trial of Ad26.COV2.S vaccine versus placebo. This TCR was sampled from a person between 18 and 65 years old who received the Ad26.COV2.S COVID-19 vaccine or a placebo. The V call is TRBV2, the J call TRBJ1-1; a weak D match, TRBD1 (5 bases). CDR3 sequence (DNA): TGTGCCAGCGGCCGGGGCCTATCGAACACTGAAGCTTTCTTT. Its protein product is CASGRGLSNTEAFF.